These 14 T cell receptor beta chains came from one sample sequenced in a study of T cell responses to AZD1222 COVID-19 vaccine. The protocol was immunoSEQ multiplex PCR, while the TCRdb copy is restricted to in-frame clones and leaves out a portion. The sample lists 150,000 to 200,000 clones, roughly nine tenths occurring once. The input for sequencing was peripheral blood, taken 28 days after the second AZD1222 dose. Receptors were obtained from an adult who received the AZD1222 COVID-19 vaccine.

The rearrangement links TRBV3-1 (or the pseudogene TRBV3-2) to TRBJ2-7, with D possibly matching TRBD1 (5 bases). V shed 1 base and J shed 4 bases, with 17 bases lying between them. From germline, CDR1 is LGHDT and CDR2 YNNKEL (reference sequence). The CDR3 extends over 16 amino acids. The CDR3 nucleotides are TGTGCCAGCAGCCAAGGATCCCGGGCCAGGGATTACGAGCAGTACTTC. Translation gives CASSQGSRARDYEQYF.

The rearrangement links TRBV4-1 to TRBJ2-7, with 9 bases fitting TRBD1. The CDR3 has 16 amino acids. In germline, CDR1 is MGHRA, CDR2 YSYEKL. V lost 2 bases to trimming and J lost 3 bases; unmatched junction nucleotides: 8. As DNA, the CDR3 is TGCGCCAGCAGCCAATACCGGGACAGGGCGTTCTACGAGCAGTACTTC. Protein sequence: CASSQYRDRAFYEQYF.

CDR3 residues: CASSGVRTSGHEQYF. In DNA, the CDR3 is TGTGCCAGCAGCGGTGTGAGGACTAGCGGCCACGAGCAGTACTTC. This sequence joins TRBV7-9 and TRBJ2-7, with 10 bases lining up with TRBD2. The V segment lost 5 bases and the J segment 5 bases; nucleotides outside the gene matches: 9. Per the germline V gene, CDR1 is SEHNR and CDR2 is FQNEAQ (reference sequence). This CDR3 is built from 15 residues.

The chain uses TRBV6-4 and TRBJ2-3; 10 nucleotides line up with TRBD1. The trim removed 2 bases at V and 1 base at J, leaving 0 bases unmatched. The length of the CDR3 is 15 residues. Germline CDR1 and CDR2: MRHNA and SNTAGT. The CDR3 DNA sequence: TGTGCCAGCAGTGACGGGACAGGGGGCACAGATACGCAGTATTTT. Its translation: CASSDGTGGTDTQYF.

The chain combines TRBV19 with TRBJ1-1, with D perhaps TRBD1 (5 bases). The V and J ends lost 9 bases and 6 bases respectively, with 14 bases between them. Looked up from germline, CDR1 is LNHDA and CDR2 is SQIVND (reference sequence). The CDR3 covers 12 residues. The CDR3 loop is CASRGGYAEAFF. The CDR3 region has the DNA TGTGCCAGCCGTGGGGGGTACGCTGAAGCTTTCTTT.

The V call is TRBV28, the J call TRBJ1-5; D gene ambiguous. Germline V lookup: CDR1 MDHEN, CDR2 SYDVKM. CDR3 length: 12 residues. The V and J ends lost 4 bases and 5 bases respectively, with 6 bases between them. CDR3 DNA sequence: TGTGCCAGCAGTTCCTACTATCAGCCCCAGCATTTT. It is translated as CASSSYYQPQHF.

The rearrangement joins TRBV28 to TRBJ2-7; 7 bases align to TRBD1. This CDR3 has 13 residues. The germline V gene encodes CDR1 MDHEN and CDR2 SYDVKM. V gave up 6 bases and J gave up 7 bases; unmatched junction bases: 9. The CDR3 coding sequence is TGTGCCAGCAGGAGACAGGGTCTGGAGGAGCAGTACTTC. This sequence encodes CASRRQGLEEQYF. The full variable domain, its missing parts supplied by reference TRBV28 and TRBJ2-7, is DVKVTQSSRYLVKRTGEKVFLECVQDMDHENMFWYRQDPGLGLRLIYFSYDVKMKEKGDIPEGYSVSREKKERFSLILESASTNQTSMYLCASRRQGLEEQYFGPGTRLTVT.

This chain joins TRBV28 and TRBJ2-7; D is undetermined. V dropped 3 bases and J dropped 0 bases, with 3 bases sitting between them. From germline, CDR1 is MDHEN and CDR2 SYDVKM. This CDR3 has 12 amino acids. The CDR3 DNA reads TGTGCCAGCAGTTTCATCTCCTACGAGCAGTACTTC. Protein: CASSFISYEQYF.

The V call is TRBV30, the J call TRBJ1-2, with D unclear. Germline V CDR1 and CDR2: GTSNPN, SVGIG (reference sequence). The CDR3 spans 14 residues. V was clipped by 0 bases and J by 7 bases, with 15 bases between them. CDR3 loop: CAWSVHEAIGGYTF. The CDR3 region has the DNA TGTGCCTGGAGTGTACACGAGGCCATTGGTGGCTACACCTTC. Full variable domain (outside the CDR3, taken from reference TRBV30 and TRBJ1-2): SQTIHQWPATLVQPVGSPLSLECTVEGTSNPNLYWYRQAAGRGLQLLFYSVGIGQISSEVPQNLSASRPQDRQFILSSKKLLLSDSGFYLCAWSVHEAIGGYTFGSGTRLTVV.

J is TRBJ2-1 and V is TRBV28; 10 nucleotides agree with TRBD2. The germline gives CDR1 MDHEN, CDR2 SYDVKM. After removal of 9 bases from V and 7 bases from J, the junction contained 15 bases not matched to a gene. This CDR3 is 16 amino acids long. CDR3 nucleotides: TGTGCCAGACATAAGACTAGCGGGTCTTTGTGGAATGAGCAGTTCTTC. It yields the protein CARHKTSGSLWNEQFF. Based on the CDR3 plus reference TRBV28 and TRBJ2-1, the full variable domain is DVKVTQSSRYLVKRTGEKVFLECVQDMDHENMFWYRQDPGLGLRLIYFSYDVKMKEKGDIPEGYSVSREKKERFSLILESASTNQTSMYLCARHKTSGSLWNEQFFGPGTRLTVL.

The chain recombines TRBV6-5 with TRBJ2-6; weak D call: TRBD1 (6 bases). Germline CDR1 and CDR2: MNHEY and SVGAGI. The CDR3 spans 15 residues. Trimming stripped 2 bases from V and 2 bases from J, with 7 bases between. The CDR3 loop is CASSYNRAGANVLTF. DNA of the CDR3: TGTGCCAGCAGTTACAACAGGGCTGGGGCCAACGTCCTGACTTTC.

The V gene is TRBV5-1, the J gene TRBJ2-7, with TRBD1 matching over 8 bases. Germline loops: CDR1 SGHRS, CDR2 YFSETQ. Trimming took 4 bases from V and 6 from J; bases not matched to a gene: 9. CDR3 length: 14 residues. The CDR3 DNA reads TGCGCCAGCAGCCCTTATGGGACAGGTAGCGAGCAGTACTTC. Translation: CASSPYGTGSEQYF.

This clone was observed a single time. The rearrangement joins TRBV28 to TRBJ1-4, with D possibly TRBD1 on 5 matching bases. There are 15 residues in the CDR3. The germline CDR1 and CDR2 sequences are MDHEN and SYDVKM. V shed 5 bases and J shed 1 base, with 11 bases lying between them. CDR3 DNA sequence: TGTGCCAGCAGTCCATGGGGGGAAACTAATGAAAAACTGTTTTTT. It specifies CASSPWGETNEKLFF.

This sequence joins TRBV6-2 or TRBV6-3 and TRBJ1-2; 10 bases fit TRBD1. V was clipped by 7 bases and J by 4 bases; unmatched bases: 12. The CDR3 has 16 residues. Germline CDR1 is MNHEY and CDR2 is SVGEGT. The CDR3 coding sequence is TGTGCCAGCACTTATTCCCCGGGACAGGGGCTCTATGGCTACACCTTC. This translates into CASTYSPGQGLYGYTF.